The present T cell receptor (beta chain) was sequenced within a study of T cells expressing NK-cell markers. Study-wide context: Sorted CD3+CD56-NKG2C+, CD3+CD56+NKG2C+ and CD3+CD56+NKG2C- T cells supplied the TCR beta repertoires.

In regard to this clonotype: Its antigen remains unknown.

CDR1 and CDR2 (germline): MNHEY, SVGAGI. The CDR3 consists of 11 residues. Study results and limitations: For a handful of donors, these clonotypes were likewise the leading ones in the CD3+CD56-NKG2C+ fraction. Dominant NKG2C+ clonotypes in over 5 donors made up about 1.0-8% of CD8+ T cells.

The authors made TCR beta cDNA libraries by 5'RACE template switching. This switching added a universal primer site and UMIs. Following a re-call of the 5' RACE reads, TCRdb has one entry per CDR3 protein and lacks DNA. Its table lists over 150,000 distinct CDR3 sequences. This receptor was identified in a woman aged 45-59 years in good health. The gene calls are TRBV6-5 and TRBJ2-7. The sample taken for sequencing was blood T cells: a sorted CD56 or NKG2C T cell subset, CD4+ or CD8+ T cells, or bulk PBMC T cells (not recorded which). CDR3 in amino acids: CASQQSYEQYF.